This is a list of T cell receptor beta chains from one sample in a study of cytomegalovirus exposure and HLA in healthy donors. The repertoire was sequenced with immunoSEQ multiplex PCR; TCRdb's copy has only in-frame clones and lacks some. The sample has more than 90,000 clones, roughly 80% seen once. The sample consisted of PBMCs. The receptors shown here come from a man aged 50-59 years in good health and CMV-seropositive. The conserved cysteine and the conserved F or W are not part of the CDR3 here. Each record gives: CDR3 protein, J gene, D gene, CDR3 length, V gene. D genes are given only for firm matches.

CDR3: ASSRTGTGNTEAF
J: TRBJ1-1
D: TRBD1
length: 13
V: TRBV7-6

CDR3: ASSINSQEFYYGYT
J: TRBJ1-2
D: -
length: 14
V: TRBV19

CDR3: ASGMTGLSGNTIY
J: TRBJ1-3
D: TRBD1
length: 13
V: TRBV11-2

CDR3: ASSQDPLGSLGGELF
J: TRBJ2-2
D: -
length: 15
V: TRBV4-3

CDR3: ATGLESTDTQY
J: TRBJ2-3
D: -
length: 11
V: TRBV2

CDR3: SVVQGVVGAF
J: TRBJ1-1
D: TRBD1
length: 10
V: TRBV29-1

CDR3: ASKERGGQGTDTQY
J: TRBJ2-3
D: TRBD1
length: 14
V: TRBV2

CDR3: AWSRQGNSPLH
J: TRBJ1-6
D: -
length: 11
V: TRBV30

CDR3: AWSVARNYGYT
J: TRBJ1-2
D: -
length: 11
V: TRBV30

CDR3: ASSSGAQETAQY
J: TRBJ2-5
D: -
length: 12
V: TRBV27

CDR3: ASSPTGTVYGYT
J: TRBJ1-2
D: TRBD1
length: 12
V: TRBV4-3

CDR3: AWKPGYNSPLH
J: TRBJ1-6
D: -
length: 11
V: TRBV30

CDR3: ASSLVGGSGNTIY
J: TRBJ1-3
D: -
length: 13
V: TRBV5-6

CDR3: ASSPQGASATEAF
J: TRBJ1-1
D: TRBD1
length: 13
V: TRBV28

CDR3: ASRPLAGGPYEQY
J: TRBJ2-7
D: TRBD2
length: 13
V: TRBV6-5

CDR3: ASSQPRTSGRIHEQF
J: TRBJ2-1
D: TRBD2
length: 15
V: TRBV4-3

CDR3: ASRTTGGYGYT
J: TRBJ1-2
D: TRBD1
length: 11
V: TRBV28

CDR3: ASRSGGTNEKLF
J: TRBJ1-4
D: TRBD1
length: 12
V: TRBV5-5

CDR3: ASSGGPGVAF
J: TRBJ1-1
D: -
length: 10
V: TRBV10-1

CDR3: ASTSTGKSYGYT
J: TRBJ1-2
D: TRBD1
length: 12
V: TRBV7-9